The 5 T cell receptor beta chains in this list originate from one sample, sequenced in a study of T-cell memory formation after mild COVID-19. Using its own MiXCR run on the 5' RACE reads, TCRdb lists one record per CDR3 protein. The repertoire includes around 340,000 distinct CDR3 sequences, roughly 14% of them detected once, and around a fifth sits in the top ten. Source material: PBMCs or a T cell subset sorted from them (not recorded which). The receptors were sampled from a man between 18 and 29 years old who had mild COVID-19 (a few samples of this study predate the infection). Cell type and time point are not known.

The V gene is TRBV2, the J gene TRBJ1-4, with D unresolved. Germline V gene lookup returns CDR1 SNHLY and CDR2 FYNNEI. The CDR3 consists of 14 residues. With 3 bases removed from V and 8 bases from J, the gap between germline ends came to 13 bases. The CDR3 region has the DNA TGTGCCAGCAGTGAGGGTCATGCGGGAGAAAAACTGTTTTTT. Protein: CASSEGHAGEKLFF.

This clonotype was seen a few times. The rearrangement joins TRBV7-6 to TRBJ1-2; D gene unclear. The germline V gene has CDR1 SGHVS and CDR2 FNYEAQ. The CDR3 totals 12 residues. The germline V and J ends were trimmed by 4 bases and 3 bases, with 6 bases remaining between them. CDR3 nucleotide sequence: TGTGCCAGCAGCTGGGGTGACTATGGCTACACCTTC. Amino acids: CASSWGDYGYTF.

This chain connects TRBV12-3 or TRBV12-4 to TRBJ1-6; no definite D call. Trimming cost V 6 bases and J 10 bases, with 10 bases left between them. The CDR3 is 12 amino acids. The CDR3 region is CASSPLGSPLHF. The DNA of the CDR3 is TGTGCCAGCAGCCCCTTAGGGTCACCCCTCCACTTT.

The rearrangement joins TRBV27 to TRBJ2-3, with a tentative D call TRBD1 (6 bases). This CDR3 is built from 15 residues. V lost 4 bases to trimming and J lost 1 base, with 12 bases between them. Germline V CDR1 and CDR2: MNHEY, SMNVEV (reference sequence). The CDR3 DNA sequence: TGTGCCAGCAGTTCAAGGGGGTGGGGCACAGATACGCAGTATTTT. Translating it yields CASSSRGWGTDTQYF.

V and J are TRBV4-3 and TRBJ1-2; D might be TRBD1 (5 bases). Trimming removed 4 bases from V and 7 bases from J, with 19 bases in between. The length of the CDR3 is 15 residues. Germline V gene lookup returns CDR1 LGHNA and CDR2 YSLEER. CDR3 DNA: TGCGCCAGCAGCCCCGGGACCTCAATCCGGGTTGGCTACACCTTC. Its protein product is CASSPGTSIRVGYTF.